One TCR beta chain is described in this entry. This sample was taken from a study of cytomegalovirus exposure and HLA in healthy donors. The CDR3 is 17 amino acids. From germline, CDR1 is LGHNA and CDR2 YNFKEQ. V was pared by 0 bases and J by 6 bases, with 17 bases between. Both 60 Vbeta primers and 13 Jbeta primers went into the PCR. Clones were sequenced by immunoSEQ multiplex PCR, and TCRdb holds only the in-frame ones, with some missing. The sample yields about 55,000 clones, roughly 80% seen once. The sequenced sample was PBMCs. The V call is TRBV4-2, the J call TRBJ2-2; TRBD2 might be the D (6 bases). This clonotype was obtained from a man under 40 in good health and CMV-seronegative. The CDR3 nucleotides are TGTGCCAGCAGCCAAGAAGGAGGGGCAGGGCTTGCCGGGGAGCTGTTTTTT. It specifies CASSQEGGAGLAGELFF.